The rows below give T cell receptor beta chains drawn from one sample of a study of T cells after yellow fever vaccination. TCRdb re-derived calls from the 5' RACE reads in MiXCR, one entry per CDR3 protein. The sample yields around 310,000 distinct CDR3 sequences, over 8% seen once. The sequencing here drew on PBMCs, taken on the day of the first yellow fever vaccination. Receptors originate from a man younger than 35 who received the YFV17D yellow fever vaccine. Each CDR3 is given with its conserved first and last residue. D genes are given only for firm matches. Clone size is given for some rows only: seen once, a few or many times, or a class if the clone is expanded.

cdr3_aa,cdr3_nt,d_call,j_call,clone_size,v_call
CDTSDSRLGTSGTDTQYF,TGTGACACCAGTGATTCCCGCCTCGGGACTAGCGGCACAGATACGCAGTATTTT,TRBD2,TRBJ2-3,-,TRBV24-1
CATSRDSGGHYYGYTF,TGTGCCACCAGCAGAGATTCAGGGGGCCACTACTATGGCTACACCTTC,TRBD1,TRBJ1-2,few,TRBV15
CASSLETLGHSGNTIYF,TGTGCCAGCAGTTTAGAGACTCTAGGCCACTCTGGAAACACCATATATTTT,-,TRBJ1-3,-,TRBV12-3/TRBV12-4
CASSLVAGANQPQHF,TGTGCCAGCAGCTTAGTAGCGGGAGCCAATCAGCCCCAGCATTTT,-,TRBJ1-5,few,TRBV7-2
CASSRSAYGYTF,TGTGCCAGCAGTCGCAGCGCCTATGGCTACACCTTC,-,TRBJ1-2,few,TRBV2
CASSYEFWSGAGYTF,TGTGCCAGCAGTTACGAGTTTTGGTCAGGGGCTGGCTACACCTTC,-,TRBJ1-2,-,TRBV6-5
CASSGQGQPQHF,TGTGCCAGCAGTGGACAGGGCCAGCCCCAGCATTTT,TRBD1,TRBJ1-5,-,TRBV25-1
CASSHGFSSTDTQYF,TGTGCCAGCTCCCACGGGTTCTCGAGCACAGATACGCAGTATTTT,-,TRBJ2-3,once,TRBV12-3/TRBV12-4
CASSLGSATDTQYF,TGCGCCAGCAGCTTGGGGTCAGCCACAGATACGCAGTATTTT,-,TRBJ2-3,-,TRBV5-1
CSAPTSGTDTQYF,TGCAGTGCTCCGACTAGCGGAACAGATACGCAGTATTTT,TRBD2,TRBJ2-3,few,TRBV20-1
CASSSRPGQGLYEQYF,TGTGCCAGCAGTTCCAGACCGGGACAGGGTCTCTACGAGCAGTACTTC,TRBD1,TRBJ2-7,few,TRBV9
CASSSPGLADEQYF,TGTGCCAGCAGCTCGCCGGGACTAGCGGACGAGCAGTACTTC,TRBD2,TRBJ2-7,few,TRBV5-4
CASIELEDPQETQYF,TGTGCCAGCATCGAGTTGGAGGACCCCCAAGAGACCCAGTACTTC,-,TRBJ2-5,-,TRBV7-9
CASRSDGATGELFF,TGTGCCAGCAGATCGGACGGGGCCACCGGGGAGCTGTTTTTT,-,TRBJ2-2,-,TRBV9
CASSQDGWNSPLHF,TGCGCCAGCAGCCAAGATGGCTGGAATTCACCCCTCCACTTT,-,TRBJ1-6,few,TRBV4-3
CASRTGTGGAGNEKLFF,TGCGCCAGCAGGACCGGGACAGGGGGCGCTGGTAATGAAAAACTGTTTTTT,TRBD1,TRBJ1-4,-,TRBV5-1
CASSFSGGGRETQYF,TGTGCCAGCAGCTTTAGTGGAGGGGGCAGAGAGACCCAGTACTTC,-,TRBJ2-5,-,TRBV7-8
CASRRRTSGPYNEQFF,TGTGCCAGCAGACGCCGGACTAGCGGGCCCTACAATGAGCAGTTCTTC,TRBD2,TRBJ2-1,few,TRBV12-3/TRBV12-4
CASSLTGYAEAFF,TGTGCCAGCAGTTTGACAGGGTACGCTGAAGCTTTCTTT,TRBD1,TRBJ1-1,few,TRBV6-5
CASSRGQLNTGELFF,TGTGCCAGCAGCCGGGGACAGCTGAACACCGGGGAGCTGTTTTTT,TRBD1,TRBJ2-2,-,TRBV7-3